The 31 T cell receptor beta chains below were found in one sample sequenced in a study of OX40 agonist ivuxolimab in advanced cancers. Receptor amplification or capture employed the immunoSEQ multiplex PCR assay. TCRdb stores this immuneACCESS table with in-frame sequences only. Part of the clones is absent; in the studies checked, under half of the shortfall reflects unresolved V genes, and no reason is known for the rest. This sample holds approximately 35,000 clones; around four fifths were observed only once. Approximately 24% of the sample is held by the ten biggest clonotypes. The starting material was CD4+ or CD8+ T cells sorted from blood, obtained in a trial of the OX40 agonist ivuxolimab. The source is an adult with an advanced solid tumor such as melanoma, head and neck, liver or kidney cancer.

CDR3 residues: CSVRTGYEQYF. The DNA of the CDR3 is TGCAGCGTACGGACAGGGTACGAGCAGTACTTC. This rearrangement joins TRBV29-1 to TRBJ2-7; 8 bases agree with TRBD1. The J segment lost 4 bases and the V segment lost 6 bases, leaving 2 bases of the junction unmatched. The CDR3 loop spans 11 amino acids. Per germline, CDR1 SQVTM and CDR2 ANQGSEA.

The rearrangement joins TRBV7-9 to TRBJ1-4, with 7 bases matching TRBD1. CDR1 and CDR2 (germline): SEHNR, FQNEAQ (reference sequence). The junction had 4 bases not matched to a gene; V was cut back by 1 base and J by 5 bases. The CDR3 runs to 15 residues. CDR3 amino acids: CASSLVQGGNEKLFF. CDR3 DNA: TGTGCCAGCAGCTTAGTTCAGGGGGGCAATGAAAAACTGTTTTTT.

V usage is TRBV6-1 and J usage is TRBJ1-1; D is undetermined. Germline V gives CDR1 MNHNS, CDR2 SASEGT. The CDR3 runs to 15 residues. Trimming took 4 bases from V and 0 from J, leaving 12 bases between them. The CDR3 spells CASSGNLLLNTEAFF. The CDR3 region has the DNA TGTGCCAGCAGTGGGAACCTGCTACTGAACACTGAAGCTTTCTTT.

The chain carries TRBV19 and TRBJ2-2; D gene uncertain. Per germline, CDR1 LNHDA and CDR2 SQIVND (reference sequence). The CDR3 is made up of 12 amino acids. V lost 4 bases and J 8 bases, leaving 8 bases between the germline ends. The chain's CDR3 is CASSTFPGELFF. Written as DNA, the CDR3 is TGTGCCAGTAGTACCTTCCCGGGGGAGCTGTTTTTT.

The chain recombines TRBV5-4 with TRBJ2-5; D call uncertain. The CDR3 loop spans 13 amino acids. Germline CDR1 reads SGHNT; CDR2 reads YYREEE (reference sequence). V was pared by 0 bases and J by 2 bases, with 5 bases between. The CDR3 DNA is TGTGCCAGCAGCTTGGGACTGCAAGAGACCCAGTACTTC. Its protein is CASSLGLQETQYF.

The gene calls are TRBV28 and TRBJ1-2; D remains unclear. V lost 1 base to trimming and J lost 8 bases, with 11 bases between them. CDR1 and CDR2 from the germline V gene are MDHEN and SYDVKM. This CDR3 is built from 13 residues. CDR3 amino acids: CASSLLGGGGYTF. In DNA, the CDR3 is TGTGCCAGCAGTTTATTGGGTGGTGGGGGCTACACCTTC.

The rearrangement uses TRBV6-5 and TRBJ1-3; D is ambiguous. Germline assignment: CDR1 MNHEY and CDR2 SVGAGI. V dropped 7 bases and J dropped 2 bases, with 15 bases sitting between them. The CDR3 extends over 15 amino acids. The CDR3 is CASKMERATGNTIYF. The CDR3 DNA follows: TGTGCCAGCAAAATGGAGCGGGCGACTGGAAACACCATATATTTT.

J is TRBJ1-1 and V is TRBV6-6; D is unclear. Looked up from germline, CDR1 is MNHNY and CDR2 is SVGAGI (reference sequence). This CDR3 has 13 amino acids. The ends were cut back, 7 bases at V and 5 bases at J, with 14 bases in the middle. The DNA of the CDR3 is TGTGCCAGCACCAACCCCGCACGGACTGAAGCTTTCTTT. It encodes CASTNPARTEAFF.

This chain's CDR3 is CASSGWGSQPQHF. CDR3 DNA: TGTGCCAGCAGTGGGTGGGGTTCTCAGCCCCAGCATTTT. V gene TRBV25-1 combines with J gene TRBJ1-5; the D is unclear. The CDR3 consists of 13 residues. Germline V CDR1 and CDR2: MGHDK, SYGVNS. Trimming left V 4 bases short and J 6 bases short, with 10 bases between. Full variable domain (rest looked up from reference TRBV25-1 and TRBJ1-5): EADIYQTPRYLVIGTGKKITLECSQTMGHDKMYWYQQDPGMELHLIHYSYGVNSTEKGDLSSESTVSRIRTEHFPLTLESARPSHTSQYLCASSGWGSQPQHFGDGTRLSIL.

The CDR3 is CASSLARGLHEQFF. The CDR3 DNA follows: TGTGCCAGCAGCTTAGCCAGGGGCCTGCATGAGCAGTTCTTC. J is TRBJ2-1 and V is TRBV11-3, with D perhaps matching TRBD1 (6 bases). CDR3 length: 14 amino acids. Germline V gene sequence: CDR1 SGHNT, CDR2 YENEEA. With 1 base removed from V and 8 bases from J, the gap between germline ends came to 12 bases.

The chain links TRBV19 to TRBJ2-7; 8 bases agree with TRBD1. The CDR3 spans 15 residues. Germline CDR1 LNHDA, CDR2 SQIVND (reference sequence). J was trimmed by 4 bases and V by 3 bases; bases with no gene match: 8. The CDR3 loop reads CASSIQGAVSYEQYF. The CDR3 DNA reads TGTGCCAGTAGTATTCAGGGGGCAGTGAGTTACGAGCAGTACTTC.

This chain links TRBV6-6 with TRBJ2-7, with 9 bases matching TRBD1. The germline gives CDR1 MNHNY, CDR2 SVGAGI (reference sequence). The V gene end was trimmed by 5 bases and the J gene end by 4 bases; junction bases not matched to a gene: 12. The CDR3 loop spans 16 amino acids. CDR3 sequence: CASSRTGGAIGYEQYF. CDR3 nucleotides: TGTGCCAGCAGTCGCACAGGGGGCGCAATTGGTTACGAGCAGTACTTC.

This clone was found once. The rearrangement uses TRBV7-2 and TRBJ2-5; TRBD2 matches at 9 bases. CDR3 length: 14 amino acids. CDR1 SGHTA and CDR2 FQGNSA come from the germline V gene. V lost 5 bases to trimming and J lost 2 bases; unmatched junction nucleotides: 3. This chain's CDR3 is CASSPGLAQETQYF. For the CDR3, the DNA is TGTGCCAGCAGCCCTGGACTAGCGCAAGAGACCCAGTACTTC.

This clone has a handful of counts. The chain employs TRBV5-1 and TRBJ2-7; no reliable D call. The CDR3 spans 14 residues. Germline V gives CDR1 SGHRS, CDR2 YFSETQ. The V end was cut by 5 bases, the J end by 7 bases, with 19 bases between. The CDR3 nucleotides are TGCGCCAGCAGATTTGGTAGTTTCCCTGGGGAGCAGTACTTC. Amino acids: CASRFGSFPGEQYF.

The chain joins TRBV11-2 to TRBJ2-3, with 7 bases fitting TRBD1. The CDR3 is 14 amino acids. Germline loops: CDR1 SGHAT, CDR2 FQNNGV. J lost 6 bases, V lost 5 bases, and 8 bases had no gene match. CDR3 DNA: TGTGCCAGCAGCAGAAAGGGGGCAGGGGATACGCAGTATTTT. Translating gives CASSRKGAGDTQYF.

A remark on this clone: Compared with germline, one end of the junction differs, possibly owing to a read error. The chain joins TRBV7-2 to TRBJ1-3; 8 nucleotides align to TRBD1. The CDR3 loop spans 14 amino acids. CDR1 is SGHTA and CDR2 is FQGNSA in the germline V gene. CDR3 DNA: TGTGCCGGCAGCTCAGGACAGGGAGGAAACACCATATATTTT. It translates to CAGSSGQGGNTIYF.

V gene TRBV7-2 combines with J gene TRBJ2-5; tentative D call: TRBD1 (5 bases). This CDR3 contains 12 residues. Germline CDR1 reads SGHTA; CDR2 reads FQGNSA. Trimming took off 6 bases at V and 4 bases at J, with 9 bases between the two ends. CDR3: CASRQTGETQYF. For the CDR3, the DNA is TGTGCCAGCAGGCAAACAGGAGAGACCCAGTACTTC.

The CDR3 spells CASGLARGASTDTQYF. CDR3 bases: TGTGCTAGTGGTTTGGCGCGGGGTGCTAGCACAGATACGCAGTATTTT. The rearrangement links TRBV12-5 to TRBJ2-3; tentative D call: TRBD2 (6 bases). The V and J ends lost 1 base and 0 bases respectively, with 11 bases between them. This CDR3 has 16 residues. Germline V CDR1 and CDR2: LGHNT, FRNRAP.

The V and J genes are TRBV2 and TRBJ2-5; 8 bases map to TRBD1. V shed 7 bases and J 9 bases; nucleotides not matched to a gene: 10. The CDR3 loop spans 13 amino acids. Germline assignment: CDR1 SNHLY and CDR2 FYNNEI. CDR3 sequence: CASISRDRSSQYF. In nucleotides, the CDR3 is TGTGCCAGCATCAGCCGGGACAGGTCATCCCAGTACTTC. The full variable domain, completed using reference TRBV2 and TRBJ2-5, is EPEVTQTPSHQVTQMGQEVILRCVPISNHLYFYWYRQILGQKVEFLVSFYNNEISEKSEIFDDQFSVERPDGSNFTLKIRSTKLEDSAMYFCASISRDRSSQYFGPGTRLLVL.

V and J are TRBV25-1 and TRBJ2-6; 7 bases align to TRBD1. The length of the CDR3 is 17 residues. Germline V gene data show CDR1 as MGHDK and CDR2 as SYGVNS. J gave up 0 bases and V 5 bases, and 7 bases lay outside the gene matches. The CDR3 sequence is CASSNPTGSSGANVLTF. The CDR3 coding sequence is TGTGCCAGCAGTAACCCGACAGGGAGCTCTGGGGCCAACGTCCTGACTTTC.

V is TRBV7-9 and J is TRBJ1-1; D possibly corresponds to TRBD1 (6 bases). Trimming stripped 5 bases from V and 5 bases from J, with 12 bases between. Per the germline V gene, CDR1 is SEHNR and CDR2 is FQNEAQ (reference sequence). The CDR3 extends over 13 amino acids. The CDR3 reads CASSLRGVTEAFF. CDR3 coding DNA: TGTGCCAGCAGCCTAAGGGGGGTAACTGAAGCTTTCTTT.

This clone was picked up one time. The chain joins TRBV5-1 to TRBJ2-1; the match to TRBD2 covers 13 bases. The germline V gene encodes CDR1 SGHRS and CDR2 YFSETQ. V shed 3 bases and J 7 bases; nucleotides not matched to a gene: 13. The CDR3 runs to 18 residues. CDR3 sequence: CASSSLTSGGIRLNEQFF. The CDR3, as DNA: TGCGCCAGCAGCTCGTTGACTAGCGGGGGGATTAGGTTAAATGAGCAGTTCTTC.

The V call is TRBV2, the J call TRBJ1-4; D gene ambiguous. This CDR3 has 11 residues. Germline-derived CDR1 and CDR2 are SNHLY and FYNNEI. The V gene lost 6 bases and the J gene lost 10 bases, with 9 bases spanning the gap. CDR3 sequence: CASSPEGKLFF. CDR3 sequence (DNA): TGTGCCAGCAGCCCCGAGGGAAAACTGTTTTTT.

The CDR3: CATSSGLGQMYNEQFF. CDR3 sequence (DNA): TGTGCCACCAGCAGTGGGTTGGGACAAATGTACAATGAGCAGTTCTTC. This chain connects TRBV15 to TRBJ2-1, with a tentative D call TRBD1 (6 bases). V was pared by 3 bases and J by 4 bases, with 16 bases between. Germline V lookup: CDR1 LNHNV, CDR2 YYDKDF (reference sequence). The CDR3 spans 16 residues.

The rearrangement joins TRBV6-5 to TRBJ2-1; D gene unclear. The germline V gene encodes CDR1 MNHEY and CDR2 SVGAGI. The CDR3 has 16 residues. Trimming cost V 3 bases and J 4 bases, with 16 bases left between them. The CDR3 sequence: CASSYKGAKTYNEQFF. CDR3 nucleotides: TGTGCCAGCAGTTATAAGGGCGCGAAGACTTACAATGAGCAGTTCTTC.

V and J are TRBV29-1 and TRBJ2-5; TRBD1 matches at 8 bases. The germline V gene encodes CDR1 SQVTM and CDR2 ANQGSEA. Trimming at V came to 5 bases and at J to 4 bases, leaving 6 bases not matched to a gene. CDR3 length: 13 amino acids. CDR3: CSVQGQGGETQYF. The CDR3 bases are TGCAGCGTTCAAGGACAGGGAGGAGAGACCCAGTACTTC.

The gene calls are TRBV23-1 and TRBJ1-1; D gene unclear. TRBV23-1 is an ORF; its function is uncertain. This CDR3 comprises 13 residues. Trimming cost V 5 bases and J 3 bases, with 10 bases left between them. The CDR3 coding sequence is TGCGCCAGCAGTTGCCAGATAGACACTGAAGCTTTCTTT. It specifies CASSCQIDTEAFF.

On this clone: One end of the junction is discordant with germline, which a read error may explain. The CDR3 DNA is TGCCCCCCGCGTCGGGAGACCCAGTACTTC. Translation: CPPRRETQYF. V is TRBV2 and J is TRBJ2-5; D ambiguous. The CDR3 runs 10 residues. Germline V gene lookup returns CDR1 SNHLY and CDR2 FYNNEI.

This rearrangement joins TRBV19 to TRBJ1-2, with D hard to call. Germline V lookup: CDR1 LNHDA, CDR2 SQIVND (reference sequence). The ends were cut back, 4 bases at V and 8 bases at J, with 14 bases in the middle. The CDR3 loop spans 13 amino acids. The CDR3 is CASSTPRGPGYTF. In DNA form, the CDR3 reads TGTGCCAGTAGTACCCCTCGTGGGCCGGGCTACACCTTC.

CDR3 residues: CASSLLTGATGELFF. CDR3 nucleotides: TGCGCCAGCAGCTTGTTAACAGGGGCCACCGGGGAGCTGTTTTTT. The chain recombines TRBV5-1 with TRBJ2-2, with TRBD1 identical over 7 bases. V was pared by 1 base and J by 4 bases, with 4 bases of the junction left unmatched. This CDR3 is built from 15 residues. Germline loops: CDR1 SGHRS, CDR2 YFSETQ.

The CDR3 loop reads CASSLAGAHTEAFF. The CDR3 DNA reads TGCGCCAGCAGCCTCGCGGGGGCGCACACTGAAGCTTTCTTT. The chain couples TRBV5-1 to TRBJ1-1, with a possible D match to TRBD1 (6 bases). Germline V CDR1 and CDR2: SGHRS, YFSETQ. Between the trimmed V and J ends, which lost 4 bases and 3 bases, there was a span of 13 bases. There are 14 residues in the CDR3. The entire variable domain, with the rest obtained from reference TRBV5-1 and TRBJ1-1, is as follows: KAGVTQTPRYLIKTRGQQVTLSCSPISGHRSVSWYQQTPGQGLQFLFEYFSETQRNKGNFPGRFSGRQFSNSRSEMNVSTLELGDSALYLCASSLAGAHTEAFFGQGTRLTVV.